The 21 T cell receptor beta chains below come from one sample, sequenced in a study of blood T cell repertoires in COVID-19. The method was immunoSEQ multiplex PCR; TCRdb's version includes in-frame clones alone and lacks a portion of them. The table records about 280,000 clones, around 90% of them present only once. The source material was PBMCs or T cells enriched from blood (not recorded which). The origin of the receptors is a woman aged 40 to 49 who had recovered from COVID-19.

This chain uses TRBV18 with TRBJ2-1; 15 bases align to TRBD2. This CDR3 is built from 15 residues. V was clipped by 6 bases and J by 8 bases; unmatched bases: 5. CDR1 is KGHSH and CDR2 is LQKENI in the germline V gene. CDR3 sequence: CASSPGLAGGDEQFF. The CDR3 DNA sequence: TGTGCCAGCTCCCCCGGACTAGCGGGAGGGGATGAGCAGTTCTTC.

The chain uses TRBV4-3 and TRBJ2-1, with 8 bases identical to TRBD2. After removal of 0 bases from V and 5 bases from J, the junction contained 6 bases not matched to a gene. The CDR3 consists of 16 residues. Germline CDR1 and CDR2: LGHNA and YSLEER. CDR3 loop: CASSQDDSGNDNEQFF. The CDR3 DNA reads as TGCGCCAGCAGCCAAGACGATAGCGGGAACGACAATGAGCAGTTCTTC.

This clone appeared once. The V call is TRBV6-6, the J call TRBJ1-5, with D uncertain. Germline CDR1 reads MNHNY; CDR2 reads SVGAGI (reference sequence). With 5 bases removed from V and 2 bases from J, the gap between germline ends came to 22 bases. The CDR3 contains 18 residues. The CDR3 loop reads CASSHVRVRDRGNQPQHF. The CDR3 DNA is TGTGCCAGCAGTCACGTTCGGGTTCGGGATAGAGGCAATCAGCCCCAGCATTTT.

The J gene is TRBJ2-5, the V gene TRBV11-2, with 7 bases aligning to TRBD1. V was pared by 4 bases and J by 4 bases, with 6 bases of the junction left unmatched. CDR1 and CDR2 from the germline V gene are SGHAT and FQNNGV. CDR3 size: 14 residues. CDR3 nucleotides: TGTGCCAGCAGCTCAAGACAGGGTGGAGAGACCCAGTACTTC. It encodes CASSSRQGGETQYF.

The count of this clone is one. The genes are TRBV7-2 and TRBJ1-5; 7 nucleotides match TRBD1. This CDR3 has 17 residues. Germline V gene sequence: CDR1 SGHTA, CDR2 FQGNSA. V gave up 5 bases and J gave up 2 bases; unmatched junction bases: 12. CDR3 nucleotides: TGTGCCAGCAGCCACGGCCCAGGGGGTCGTGGCAATCAGCCCCAGCATTTT. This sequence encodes CASSHGPGGRGNQPQHF.

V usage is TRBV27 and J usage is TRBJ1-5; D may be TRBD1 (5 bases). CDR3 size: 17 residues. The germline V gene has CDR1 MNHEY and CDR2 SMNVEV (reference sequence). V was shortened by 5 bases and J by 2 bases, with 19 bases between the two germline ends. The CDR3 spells CASSILPGFVGNQPQHF. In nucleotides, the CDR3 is TGTGCCAGCAGTATTCTTCCAGGGTTTGTGGGCAATCAGCCCCAGCATTTT.

CDR3 sequence reads: CASSLPQGARPQHF. The CDR3 DNA reads as TGTGCCAGCAGTTTACCACAGGGGGCAAGGCCCCAGCATTTT. The chain is built from TRBV28 and TRBJ1-5; TRBD1 matches at 9 bases. The germline V gene has CDR1 MDHEN and CDR2 SYDVKM. This CDR3 has 14 amino acids. V shed 2 bases, J shed 9 bases, and the junction held 5 bases outside the gene matches.

CDR3 in amino acids: CASSKVWAGQNTEAFF. The DNA of the CDR3 is TGTGCCAGCAGCAAAGTGTGGGCGGGCCAAAACACTGAAGCTTTCTTT. V gene TRBV11-3 combines with J gene TRBJ1-1; D remains ambiguous. Germline V gene data show CDR1 as SGHNT and CDR2 as YENEEA. The CDR3 is made up of 16 amino acids. Trimming cost V 5 bases and J 2 bases, with 18 bases left between them.

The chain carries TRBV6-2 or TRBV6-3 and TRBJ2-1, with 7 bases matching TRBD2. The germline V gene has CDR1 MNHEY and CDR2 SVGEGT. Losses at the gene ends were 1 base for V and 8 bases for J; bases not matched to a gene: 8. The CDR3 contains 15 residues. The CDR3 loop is CASSYWTRLRHEQFF. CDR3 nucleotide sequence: TGTGCCAGCAGTTACTGGACTAGACTCCGCCATGAGCAGTTCTTC.

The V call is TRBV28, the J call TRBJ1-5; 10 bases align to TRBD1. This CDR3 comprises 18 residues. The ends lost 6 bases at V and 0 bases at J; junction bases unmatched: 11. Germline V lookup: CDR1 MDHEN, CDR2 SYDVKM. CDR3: CASSPWGQGRSSNQPQHF. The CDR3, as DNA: TGTGCCAGCAGCCCTTGGGGACAGGGGCGTTCTAGCAATCAGCCCCAGCATTTT.

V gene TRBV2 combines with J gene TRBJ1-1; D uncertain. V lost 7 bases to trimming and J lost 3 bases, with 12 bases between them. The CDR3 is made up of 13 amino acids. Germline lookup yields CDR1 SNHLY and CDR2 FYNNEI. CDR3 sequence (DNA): TGTGCCAGCACCTTGGCGGGGTACACTGAAGCTTTCTTT. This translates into CASTLAGYTEAFF. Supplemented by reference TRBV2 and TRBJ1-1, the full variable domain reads EPEVTQTPSHQVTQMGQEVILRCVPISNHLYFYWYRQILGQKVEFLVSFYNNEISEKSEIFDDQFSVERPDGSNFTLKIRSTKLEDSAMYFCASTLAGYTEAFFGQGTRLTVV.

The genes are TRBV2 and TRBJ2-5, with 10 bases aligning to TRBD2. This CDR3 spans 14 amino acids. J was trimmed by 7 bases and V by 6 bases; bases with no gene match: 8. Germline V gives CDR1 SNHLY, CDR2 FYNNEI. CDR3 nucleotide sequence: TGTGCCAGCAGAGGAGCGGGAGGGGGGGCGACCCAGTACTTC. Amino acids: CASRGAGGGATQYF.

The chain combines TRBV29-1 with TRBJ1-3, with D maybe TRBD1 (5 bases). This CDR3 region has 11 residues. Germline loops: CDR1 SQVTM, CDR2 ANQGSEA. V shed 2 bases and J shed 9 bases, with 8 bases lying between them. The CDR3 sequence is CSVESGGTIYF. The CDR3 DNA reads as TGCAGCGTTGAATCCGGGGGCACCATATATTTT.

The CDR3 spells CASSLVGTTNEKLFF. CDR3 DNA: TGTGCCAGCAGCTTAGTTGGCACAACTAATGAAAAACTGTTTTTT. The chain is built from TRBV7-2 and TRBJ1-4; D not resolved. The CDR3 has 15 amino acids. V gave up 1 base and J gave up 0 bases, with 6 bases separating them. Germline V gene data show CDR1 as SGHTA and CDR2 as FQGNSA. Based on the CDR3 plus reference TRBV7-2 and TRBJ1-4, the full variable domain is GAGVSQSPSNKVTEKGKDVELRCDPISGHTALYWYRQSLGQGLEFLIYFQGNSAPDKSGLPSDRFSAERTGGSVSTLTIQRTQQEDSAVYLCASSLVGTTNEKLFFGSGTQLSVL.

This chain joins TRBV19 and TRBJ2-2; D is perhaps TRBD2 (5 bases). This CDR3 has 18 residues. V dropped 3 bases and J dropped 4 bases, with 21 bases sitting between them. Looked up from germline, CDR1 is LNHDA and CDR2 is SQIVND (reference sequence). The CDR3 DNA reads TGTGCCAGTAGTATTGATCCCGGGGATTTAGTGGGCACCGGGGAGCTGTTTTTT. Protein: CASSIDPGDLVGTGELFF. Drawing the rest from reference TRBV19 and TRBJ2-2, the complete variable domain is DGGITQSPKYLFRKEGQNVTLSCEQNLNHDAMYWYRQDPGQGLRLIYYSQIVNDFQKGDIAEGYSVSREKKESFPLTVTSAQKNPTAFYLCASSIDPGDLVGTGELFFGEGSRLTVL.

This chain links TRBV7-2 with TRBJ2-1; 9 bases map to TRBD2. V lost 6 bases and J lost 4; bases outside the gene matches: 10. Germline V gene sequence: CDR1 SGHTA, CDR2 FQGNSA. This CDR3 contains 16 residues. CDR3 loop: CASRLPGLASYNEQFF. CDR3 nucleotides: TGTGCCAGCAGACTACCTGGACTAGCGAGTTACAATGAGCAGTTCTTC.

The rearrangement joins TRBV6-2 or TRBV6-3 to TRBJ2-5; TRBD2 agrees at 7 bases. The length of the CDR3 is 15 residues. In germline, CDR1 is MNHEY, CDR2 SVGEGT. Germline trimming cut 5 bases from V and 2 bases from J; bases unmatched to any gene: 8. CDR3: CASSTPSGGQETQYF. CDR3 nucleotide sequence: TGTGCCAGCAGTACGCCCTCGGGGGGACAAGAGACCCAGTACTTC.

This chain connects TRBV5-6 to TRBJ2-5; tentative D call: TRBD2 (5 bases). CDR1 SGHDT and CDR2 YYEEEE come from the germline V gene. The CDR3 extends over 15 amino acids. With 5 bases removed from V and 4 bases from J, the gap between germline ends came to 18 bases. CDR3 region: CASRRASLAVETQYF. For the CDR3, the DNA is TGTGCCAGCAGGCGGGCTAGCCTCGCCGTAGAGACCCAGTACTTC.

CDR3 coding DNA: TGTGCCAGCACAATAGAGAACCCCAATCTCTCGCACTCTGGAAACACCATATATTTT. It is translated as CASTIENPNLSHSGNTIYF. The rearrangement uses TRBV7-3 and TRBJ1-3; D uncertain. In germline, CDR1 is SGHTA, CDR2 FQGTGA. The V end was cut by 7 bases, the J end by 0 bases, with 25 bases between. The CDR3 spans 19 residues.

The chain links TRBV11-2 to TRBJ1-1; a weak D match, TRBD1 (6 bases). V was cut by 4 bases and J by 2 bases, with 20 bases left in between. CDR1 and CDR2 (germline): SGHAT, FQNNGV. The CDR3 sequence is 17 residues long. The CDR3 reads CASSYKIGQSPNTEAFF. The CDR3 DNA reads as TGTGCCAGCAGCTATAAAATCGGACAGTCCCCAAACACTGAAGCTTTCTTT.

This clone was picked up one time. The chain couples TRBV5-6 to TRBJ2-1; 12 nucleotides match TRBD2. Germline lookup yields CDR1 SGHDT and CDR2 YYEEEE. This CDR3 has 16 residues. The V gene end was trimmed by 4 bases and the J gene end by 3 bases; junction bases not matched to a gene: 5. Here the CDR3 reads CASSPRTSGNYNEQFF. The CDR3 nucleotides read TGTGCCAGCAGCCCGAGGACTAGCGGGAACTACAATGAGCAGTTCTTC.